This T cell receptor (beta chain) stems from a study of blood T cells in healthy people across ages. Next came a second PCR, run for about 6 to 12 cycles, which used a sample-barcoded 5' primer along with a J-beta primer mix. Each CDR3 protein gets one entry after TCRdb re-called the 5' RACE reads with MiXCR. The repertoire holds roughly 680,000 distinct CDR3 sequences, with roughly 50% as singletons. All donors came from Russia, were Caucasian and healthy, and spanned ages 6 to 90. No fewer than 6 micrograms of total RNA were isolated from every sample. From germline, CDR1 is SGHTA and CDR2 FQGNSA. Trimming stripped 5 bases from V and 5 bases from J, with 15 bases between. CDR3 length equals 14 residues.

The chain links TRBV7-2 to TRBJ1-1; D possibly corresponds to TRBD1 (6 bases). This sequence was found in a woman in her sixties or seventies in good health. Specimen: blood. In nucleotides, the CDR3 is TGTGCCAGCAGCAGCGACAGGATTCGGACTGAAGCTTTCTTT. It translates to CASSSDRIRTEAFF.